The text below deals with one T cell receptor (beta chain). The data are from a study of blood T cells in healthy people across ages. Sample-barcoded 5' priming and a J-beta primer mix drove a second PCR of roughly 6 to 12 cycles. One entry per CDR3 protein, called by TCRdb with MiXCR from the 5' RACE reads. Of more than 450,000 distinct CDR3 sequences in the sample, about 26% were seen once. The germline V gene has CDR1 SNHLY and CDR2 FYNNEI. The CDR3 runs 13 residues. After removal of 8 bases from V and 4 bases from J, the junction contained 3 bases not matched to a gene. This sample also belongs to another study, concerning T cells of mothers and their children. That work adds: From each mother came over 8.5 million TCR beta CDR3 reads, and from each child came around 2.7 million.

The receptor was isolated from a boy younger than 10 in good health. This chain connects TRBV2 to TRBJ1-5; 9 bases match TRBD1. The specimen was blood. Written as DNA, the CDR3 is TGTGCCAGCGAGGGACAGGGAAATCAGCCCCAGCATTTT. Its protein is CASEGQGNQPQHF.